The 13 T cell receptor beta chains below come from one sample, sequenced in a study of blood T cell repertoires in COVID-19. Profiled with immunoSEQ multiplex PCR; TCRdb holds only in-frame clones, not every one. The data hold some 200,000 clones, with 82% observed a single time. Sequencing input: peripheral blood. These receptors were obtained from a woman aged 70-85 years with COVID-19, enrolled during active disease.

This clone turned up a few times. This chain links TRBV6-2 or TRBV6-3 with TRBJ1-4; 7 bases line up with TRBD1. Losses at the gene ends were 5 bases for V and 4 bases for J; bases not matched to a gene: 7. Germline CDR1 reads MNHEY; CDR2 reads SVGEGT. The CDR3 is 15 amino acids. The CDR3 coding sequence is TGTGCCAGCAGTCCGGACAGGCACGGTAATGAAAAACTGTTTTTT. Amino acid sequence: CASSPDRHGNEKLFF.

V and J are TRBV3-1 (or the pseudogene TRBV3-2) and TRBJ1-4, with D unresolved. The CDR3 has 12 amino acids. Trimming pared 1 base from V and 6 bases from J, leaving 3 bases between. Germline-derived CDR1 and CDR2 are LGHDT and YNNKEL (reference sequence). The CDR3, as DNA: TGTGCCAGCAGCCAAGTCGATGAAAAACTGTTTTTT. This translates into CASSQVDEKLFF.

The chain uses TRBV5-5 and TRBJ2-1; 14 bases map to TRBD2. V shed 2 bases, J shed 8 bases, and the junction held 3 bases outside the gene matches. Germline lookup yields CDR1 SGHKS and CDR2 YYEKEE (reference sequence). This CDR3 has 15 amino acids. The CDR3 DNA sequence: TGTGCCAGCAGCTTCGGGACTAGCGGGAGTTATGAGCAGTTCTTC. This codes for CASSFGTSGSYEQFF.

The rearrangement joins TRBV24-1 to TRBJ2-1; the match to TRBD2 covers 8 bases. The CDR3 is made up of 14 amino acids. With 4 bases clipped from V and 7 bases from J, the junction kept 5 bases outside the gene matches. Germline CDR1 reads KGHDR; CDR2 reads SFDVKD. CDR3 nucleotides: TGTGCCACCAGTGACCAGCGGGAGTTGAATGAGCAGTTCTTC. Protein: CATSDQRELNEQFF.

The chain carries TRBV11-2 and TRBJ1-2, with D unresolved. This CDR3 is built from 15 residues. Trimming shortened V by 1 base and J by 2 bases, and 11 bases separated the two germline ends. Germline V gives CDR1 SGHAT, CDR2 FQNNGV. The CDR3 DNA reads as TGTGCCAGCAGCTTAGTGGGTTACTACAACTATGGCTACACCTTC. Protein product: CASSLVGYYNYGYTF.

The J gene is TRBJ1-2, the V gene TRBV27; tentative D call: TRBD1 (5 bases). This CDR3 has 15 amino acids. Deletions cut 4 bases from V and 3 bases from J, with 15 bases between. The germline V gene encodes CDR1 MNHEY and CDR2 SMNVEV (reference sequence). The CDR3 DNA reads as TGTGCCAGCAGTTCCCGCCCGGGACTCGACTATGGCTACACCTTC. The encoded protein is CASSSRPGLDYGYTF.

This clone was seen once. The rearrangement links TRBV11-2 to TRBJ2-7; 8 positions agree with TRBD1. CDR3 size: 12 residues. From germline, CDR1 is SGHAT and CDR2 FQNNGV. After removal of 3 bases from V and 6 bases from J, the junction contained 1 base not matched to a gene. CDR3 protein: CASSLTGVEQYF. The CDR3 DNA sequence: TGTGCCAGCAGCTTGACAGGGGTCGAGCAGTACTTC.

The V and J genes are TRBV4-1 and TRBJ2-2; D perhaps matches TRBD2 (5 bases). The germline V gene has CDR1 MGHRA and CDR2 YSYEKL. The CDR3 has 15 residues. Trimming removed 3 bases from V and 5 bases from J, with 13 bases in between. CDR3 sequence: CASSQIPPGTGELFF. The DNA for the CDR3 is TGCGCCAGCAGCCAGATTCCTCCGGGGACCGGGGAGCTGTTTTTT.

The chain uses TRBV6-2 or TRBV6-3 and TRBJ1-2; 7 bases line up with TRBD1. The CDR3 has 14 amino acids. Germline V gives CDR1 MNHEY, CDR2 SVGEGT. Unmatched junction bases numbered 5, after V lost 4 bases and J lost 3 bases. The CDR3 DNA reads as TGTGCCAGCAGTTTCGGACAGGCCTACTATGGCTACACCTTC. This gives the protein CASSFGQAYYGYTF.

V and J are TRBV5-1 and TRBJ2-7; 7 positions match TRBD1. CDR3 size: 14 residues. The germline V gene has CDR1 SGHRS and CDR2 YFSETQ. V shed 3 bases and J 2 bases; nucleotides not matched to a gene: 5. The CDR3 DNA is TGCGCCAGCAGCTCCCGGGACAGCACCTACGAGCAGTACTTC. Protein product: CASSSRDSTYEQYF.

J is TRBJ1-1 and V is TRBV28; TRBD1 aligns across 11 bases. The CDR3 has 15 residues. The ends lost 6 bases at V and 4 bases at J; junction bases unmatched: 7. Per germline, CDR1 MDHEN and CDR2 SYDVKM. CDR3 residues: CASRHGGTGGTEAFF. The CDR3 coding sequence is TGTGCCAGCAGGCACGGGGGGACAGGGGGCACTGAAGCTTTCTTT.

The chain couples TRBV5-1 to TRBJ2-7; D not certain. The V gene lost 3 bases and the J gene lost 4 bases, with 5 bases spanning the gap. CDR1 and CDR2 from the germline V gene are SGHRS and YFSETQ. The CDR3 totals 11 residues. Here the CDR3 DNA reads TGCGCCAGCAGCTCCCAGTACGAGCAGTACTTC. Translating it yields CASSSQYEQYF.

The chain combines TRBV5-4 with TRBJ2-7; 12 bases are shared with TRBD2. CDR3 length: 15 residues. J gave up 5 bases and V 5 bases, and 8 bases lay outside the gene matches. Germline CDR1 and CDR2: SGHNT and YYREEE (reference sequence). The CDR3 nucleotides read TGTGCCAGCAGTCAGACTAGCGGGAGTCGCCACGAGCAGTACTTC. Translation gives CASSQTSGSRHEQYF.